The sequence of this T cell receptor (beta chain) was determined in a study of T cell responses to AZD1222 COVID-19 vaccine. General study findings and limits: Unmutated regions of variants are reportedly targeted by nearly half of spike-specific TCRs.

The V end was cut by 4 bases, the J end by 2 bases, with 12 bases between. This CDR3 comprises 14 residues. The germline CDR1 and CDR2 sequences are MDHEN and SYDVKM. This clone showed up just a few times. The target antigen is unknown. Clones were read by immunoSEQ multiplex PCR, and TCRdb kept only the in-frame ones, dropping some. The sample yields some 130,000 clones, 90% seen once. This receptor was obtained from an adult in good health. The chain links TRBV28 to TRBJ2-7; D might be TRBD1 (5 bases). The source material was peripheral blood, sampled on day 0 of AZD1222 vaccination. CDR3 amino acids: CASSWGRVTYEQYF. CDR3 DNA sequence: TGTGCCAGCAGTTGGGGCCGGGTAACCTACGAGCAGTACTTC.